This T cell receptor beta chain was identified during a study of cytomegalovirus exposure and HLA in healthy donors. Study-level points and caveats: The study recorded over 150 TCR beta chains that were cytomegalovirus-associated.

Here immunoSEQ multiplex PCR was the method, and the copy in TCRdb shows in-frame clones only, minus some. The sample has about 95,000 clones, 85% seen once. About this clone itself: No antigen is known for it.

Trimming shortened V by 3 bases and J by 5 bases, and 9 bases separated the two germline ends. The CDR3 is 12 residues long. Germline V lookup: CDR1 SGDLS, CDR2 YYNGEE. The sequence was obtained from a man between 18 and 35 years old in good health and CMV-seropositive. What was sequenced was PBMCs. The V and J genes are TRBV9 and TRBJ2-7; the D is unclear. The DNA of the CDR3 is TGTGCCAGCAGCGGCCACAGTAACGAGCAGTACTTC. Translating it yields CASSGHSNEQYF.